This T cell receptor beta chain was recovered during a study of blood T cell repertoires in COVID-19 (dated by TCRdb to about 2020). Concerning the study at large: Samples from collaborators originated in the United States, Italy and Spain and spanned both the acute and convalescent phases of COVID-19. Where available, HLA class I and class II types were taken from metadata supplied by the sample provider and were not determined by assay-based typing. Nearly every sample came with metadata listing a de-identified subject ID, COVID-19 status, age in years and sex. Samples came from the ongoing ImmuneRACE study (first 160 participants) plus 1,254 subjects from 6 global collaborators. The prospective study material was composed of cDNA or gDNA derived from T cells, B-cell-depleted T cells, or PBMCs. The dataset comprised deeply sampled blood TCRbeta repertoires from subjects exposed to, actively infected with, or recovered from COVID-19. A freely available public database, intended as a resource for researchers studying the immune response to SARS-CoV-2, is where the repertoires were released.

What the work shows at the level of the full study, not this receptor alone: How much clinical and demographic metadata was included differed by source and by participant, and the metadata was provided uncurated.

TCRbeta CDR3 regions were amplified from genomic DNA by means of the immunoSEQ Assay, a bias-controlled multiplex PCR. The study's processing was this. The number of nucleated cells in each sample was estimated by amplification of reference gene primers within the assay. To quantify the absolute abundance of each unique TCRbeta CDR3 rearrangement, sequence reads were collapsed and filtered. For each sample, productive Simpson clonality was calculated as the square root of Simpson's diversity index over productive rearrangements. Held by TCRdb, this immuneACCESS table contains in-frame sequences only and omits some clones. Under half of the omission traces to an unresolved V gene where checked; the cause of the rest is unknown. That table is the source of V, J and clone size, and D and trimming were worked out from the DNA. Within this sample are 150,000 or so clones, with more than 75% of them counted one time only. Roughly 2.1% of the sample belongs to the ten largest clones.

With respect to this clone: This clone's antigen is unknown. No qualities accompany the bases; no much larger clone lies one base away.

The CDR3 covers 14 residues, taking in both the cysteine and the phenylalanine. Only the CDR3 region is kept as DNA, spanning 42 bases read in frame from base 1. The germline V gene supplies CDR1 SGDLS and CDR2 YYNGEE. Cut back by 1 base and 5 bases, the V and J ends lie 11 bases apart. Whole blood was collected in K2EDTA tubes by collaborating institutions according to the institutions' own protocols. For TCRbeta analysis, collaborator samples were shipped as frozen whole blood, as isolated PBMCs, or as DNA extracted from either sample type. The sequence came from a man aged 18-30 years with acute or convalescent COVID-19. The V and J genes are TRBV9 and TRBJ2-3, with the D segment identity uncertain. Source material: peripheral blood. The CDR3 region has the sequence CASSVQPYGDTQYF. The nucleotides read TGTGCCAGCAGCGTACAACCTTACGGAGATACGCAGTATTTT.